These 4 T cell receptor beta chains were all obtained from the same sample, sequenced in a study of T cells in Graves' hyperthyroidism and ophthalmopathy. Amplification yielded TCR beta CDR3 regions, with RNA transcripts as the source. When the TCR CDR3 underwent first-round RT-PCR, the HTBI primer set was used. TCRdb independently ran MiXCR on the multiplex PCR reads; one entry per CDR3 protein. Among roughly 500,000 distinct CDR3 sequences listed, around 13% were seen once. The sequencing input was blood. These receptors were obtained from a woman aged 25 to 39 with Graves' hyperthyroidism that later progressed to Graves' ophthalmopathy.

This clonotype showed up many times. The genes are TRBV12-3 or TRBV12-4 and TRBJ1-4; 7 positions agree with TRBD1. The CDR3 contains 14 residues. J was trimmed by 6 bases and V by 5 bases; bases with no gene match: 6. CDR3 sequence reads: CASSLTGVDEKLFF. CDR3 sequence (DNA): TGTGCCAGCAGTCTTACAGGGGTGGATGAAAAACTGTTTTTT.

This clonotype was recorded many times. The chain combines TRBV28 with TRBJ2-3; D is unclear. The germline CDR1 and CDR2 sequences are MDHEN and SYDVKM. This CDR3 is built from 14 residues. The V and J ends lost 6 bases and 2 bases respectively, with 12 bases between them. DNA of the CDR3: TGTGCCAGCAGACCGCTTAGATACACAGATACGCAGTATTTT. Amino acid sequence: CASRPLRYTDTQYF.

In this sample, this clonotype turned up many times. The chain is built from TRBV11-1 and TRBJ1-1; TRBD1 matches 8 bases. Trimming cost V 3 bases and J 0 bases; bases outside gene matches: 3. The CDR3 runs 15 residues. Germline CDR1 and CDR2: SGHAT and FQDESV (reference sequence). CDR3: CASSFLGQVNTEAFF. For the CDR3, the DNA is TGTGCCAGCAGCTTTTTGGGACAGGTGAACACTGAAGCTTTCTTT.

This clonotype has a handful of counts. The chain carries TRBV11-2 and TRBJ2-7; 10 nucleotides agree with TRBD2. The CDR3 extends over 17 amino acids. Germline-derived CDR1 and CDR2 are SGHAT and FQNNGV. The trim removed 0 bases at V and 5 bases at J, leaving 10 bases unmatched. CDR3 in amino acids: CASSLEVASGSFHEQYF. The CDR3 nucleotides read TGTGCCAGCAGCTTAGAGGTGGCTAGCGGGAGTTTCCACGAGCAGTACTTC.